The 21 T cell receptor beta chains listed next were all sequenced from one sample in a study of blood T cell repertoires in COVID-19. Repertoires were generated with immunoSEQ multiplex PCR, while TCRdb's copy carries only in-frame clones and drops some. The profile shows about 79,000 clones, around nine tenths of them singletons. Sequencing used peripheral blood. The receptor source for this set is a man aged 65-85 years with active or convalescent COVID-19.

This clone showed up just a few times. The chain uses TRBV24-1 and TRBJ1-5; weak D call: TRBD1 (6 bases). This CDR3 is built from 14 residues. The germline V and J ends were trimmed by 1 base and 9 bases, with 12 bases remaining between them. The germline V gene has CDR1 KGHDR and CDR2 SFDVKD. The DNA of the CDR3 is TGTGCCACCAGTGATTTACAGGGTGATGGGCCCCAGCATTTT. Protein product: CATSDLQGDGPQHF.

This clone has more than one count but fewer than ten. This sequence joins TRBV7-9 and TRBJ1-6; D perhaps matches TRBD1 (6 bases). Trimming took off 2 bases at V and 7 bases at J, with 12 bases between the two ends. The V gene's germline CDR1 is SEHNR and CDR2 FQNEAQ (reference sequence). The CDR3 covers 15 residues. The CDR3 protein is CASSLQGSKNSPLHF. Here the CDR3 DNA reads TGTGCCAGCAGCTTACAGGGGTCTAAGAATTCACCCCTCCACTTT.

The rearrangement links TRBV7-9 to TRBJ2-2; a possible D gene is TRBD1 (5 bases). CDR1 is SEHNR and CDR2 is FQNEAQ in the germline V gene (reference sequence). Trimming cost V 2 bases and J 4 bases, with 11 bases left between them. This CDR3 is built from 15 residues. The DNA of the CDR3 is TGTGCCAGCAGCTTAAAAAGGGGATCCACCGGGGAGCTGTTTTTT. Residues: CASSLKRGSTGELFF.

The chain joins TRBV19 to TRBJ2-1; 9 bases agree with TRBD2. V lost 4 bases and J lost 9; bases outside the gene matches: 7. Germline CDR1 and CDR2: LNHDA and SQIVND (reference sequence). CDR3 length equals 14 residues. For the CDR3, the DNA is TGTGCCAGTAGTAGCGGGAGGGCCCCTAGTGAGCAGTTCTTC. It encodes CASSSGRAPSEQFF. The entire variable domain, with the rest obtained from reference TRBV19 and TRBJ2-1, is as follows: DGGITQSPKYLFRKEGQNVTLSCEQNLNHDAMYWYRQDPGQGLRLIYYSQIVNDFQKGDIAEGYSVSREKKESFPLTVTSAQKNPTAFYLCASSSGRAPSEQFFGPGTRLTVL.

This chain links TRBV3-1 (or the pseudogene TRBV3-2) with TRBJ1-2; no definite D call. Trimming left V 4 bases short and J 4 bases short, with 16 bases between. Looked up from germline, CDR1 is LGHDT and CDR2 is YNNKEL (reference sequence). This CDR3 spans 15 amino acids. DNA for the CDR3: TGTGCCAGCAGCCGAAGGGTGGCGGGGAGCTATGGCTACACCTTC. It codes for CASSRRVAGSYGYTF.

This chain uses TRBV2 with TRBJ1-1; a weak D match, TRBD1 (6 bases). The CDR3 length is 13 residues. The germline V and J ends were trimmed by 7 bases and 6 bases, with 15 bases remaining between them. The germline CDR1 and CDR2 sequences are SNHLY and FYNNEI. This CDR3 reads CASKGQGRAEAFF. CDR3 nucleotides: TGTGCCAGCAAGGGTCAGGGGAGAGCTGAAGCTTTCTTT.

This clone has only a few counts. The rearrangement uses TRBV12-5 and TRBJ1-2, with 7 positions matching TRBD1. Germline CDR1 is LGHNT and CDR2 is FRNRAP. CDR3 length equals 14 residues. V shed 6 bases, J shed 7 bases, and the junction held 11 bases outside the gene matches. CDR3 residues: CASGPLTGFGGYTF. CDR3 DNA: TGTGCTAGTGGACCATTGACAGGGTTCGGTGGCTACACCTTC.

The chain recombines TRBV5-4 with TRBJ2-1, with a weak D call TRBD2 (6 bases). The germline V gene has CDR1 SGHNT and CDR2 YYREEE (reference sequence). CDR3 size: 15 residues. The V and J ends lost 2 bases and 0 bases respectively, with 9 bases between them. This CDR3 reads CASSFSGSSYNEQFF. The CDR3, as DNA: TGTGCCAGCAGCTTCTCCGGGAGCTCCTACAATGAGCAGTTCTTC.

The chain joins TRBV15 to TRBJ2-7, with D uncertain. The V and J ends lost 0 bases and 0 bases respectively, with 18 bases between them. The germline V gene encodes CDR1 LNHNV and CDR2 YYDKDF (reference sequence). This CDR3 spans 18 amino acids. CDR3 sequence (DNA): TGTGCCACCAGCAGAGATCGCCCGCAGAGTCTAGGCTCCTACGAGCAGTACTTC. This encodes CATSRDRPQSLGSYEQYF.

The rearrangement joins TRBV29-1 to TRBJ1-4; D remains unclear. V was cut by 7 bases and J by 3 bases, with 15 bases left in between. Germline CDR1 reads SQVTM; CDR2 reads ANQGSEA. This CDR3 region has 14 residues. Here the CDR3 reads CSAGTRRSNEKLFF. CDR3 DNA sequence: TGCAGCGCTGGAACCCGGAGATCTAATGAAAAACTGTTTTTT. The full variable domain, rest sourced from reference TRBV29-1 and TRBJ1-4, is SAVISQKPSRDICQRGTSLTIQCQVDSQVTMMFWYRQQPGQSLTLIATANQGSEATYESGFVIDKFPISRPNLTFSTLTVSNMSPEDSSIYLCSAGTRRSNEKLFFGSGTQLSVL.

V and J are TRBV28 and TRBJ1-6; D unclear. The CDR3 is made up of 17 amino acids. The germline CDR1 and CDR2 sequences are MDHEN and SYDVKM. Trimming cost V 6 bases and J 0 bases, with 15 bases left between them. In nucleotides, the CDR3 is TGTGCCAGCAGAAACGGGTGGGTTGGCTCCTATAATTCACCCCTCCACTTT. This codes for CASRNGWVGSYNSPLHF.

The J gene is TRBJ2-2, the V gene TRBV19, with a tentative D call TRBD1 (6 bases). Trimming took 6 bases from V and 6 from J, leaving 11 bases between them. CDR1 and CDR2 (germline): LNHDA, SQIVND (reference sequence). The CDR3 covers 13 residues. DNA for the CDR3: TGTGCCAGTAGACAAAACAGGGCCGGGGAGCTGTTTTTT. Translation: CASRQNRAGELFF.

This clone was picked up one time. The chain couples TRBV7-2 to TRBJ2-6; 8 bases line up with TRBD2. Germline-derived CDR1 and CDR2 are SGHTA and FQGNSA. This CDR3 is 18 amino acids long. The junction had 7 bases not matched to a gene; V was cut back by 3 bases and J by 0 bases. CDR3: CASSLDGRARSGANVLTF. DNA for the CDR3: TGTGCCAGCAGCTTGGACGGGAGGGCCCGCTCTGGGGCCAACGTCCTGACTTTC.

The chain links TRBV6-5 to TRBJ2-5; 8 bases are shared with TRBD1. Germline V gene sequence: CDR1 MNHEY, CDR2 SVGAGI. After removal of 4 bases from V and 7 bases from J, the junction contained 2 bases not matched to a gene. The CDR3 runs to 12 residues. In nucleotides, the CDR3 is TGTGCCAGCAGTTCCGGGACAGGGACCCAGTACTTC. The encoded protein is CASSSGTGTQYF.

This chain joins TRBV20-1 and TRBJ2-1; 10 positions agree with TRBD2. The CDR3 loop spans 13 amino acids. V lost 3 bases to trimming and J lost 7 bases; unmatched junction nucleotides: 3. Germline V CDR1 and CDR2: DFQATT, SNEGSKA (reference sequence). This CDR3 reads CSASGLAANEQFF. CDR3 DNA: TGCAGTGCTAGTGGACTAGCGGCTAATGAGCAGTTCTTC.

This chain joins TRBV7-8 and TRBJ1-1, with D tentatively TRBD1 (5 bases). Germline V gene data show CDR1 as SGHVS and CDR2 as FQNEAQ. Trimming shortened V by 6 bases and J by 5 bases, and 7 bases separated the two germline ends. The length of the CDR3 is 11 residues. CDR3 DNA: TGTGCCAGCAGGTCAGGGACTGAAGCTTTCTTT. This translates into CASRSGTEAFF.

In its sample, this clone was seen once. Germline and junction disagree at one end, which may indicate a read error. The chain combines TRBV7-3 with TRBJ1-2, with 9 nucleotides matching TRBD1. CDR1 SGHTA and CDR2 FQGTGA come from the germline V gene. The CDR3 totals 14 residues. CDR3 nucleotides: TGTACCAGCAGCAAAACCGGGACAGGGTATGGCTACACCTTC. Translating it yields CTSSKTGTGYGYTF.

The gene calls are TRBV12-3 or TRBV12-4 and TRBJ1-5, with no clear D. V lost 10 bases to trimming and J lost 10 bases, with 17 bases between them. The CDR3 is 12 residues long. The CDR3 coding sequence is TGTGCCACCCTCGACACCGGTGGTCCCCAGCATTTT. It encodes CATLDTGGPQHF.

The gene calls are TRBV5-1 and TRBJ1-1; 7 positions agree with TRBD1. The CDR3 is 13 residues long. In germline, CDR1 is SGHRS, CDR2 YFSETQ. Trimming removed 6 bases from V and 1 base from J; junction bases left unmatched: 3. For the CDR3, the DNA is TGCGCCAGCATAAGGACAGGGAACACTGAAGCTTTCTTT. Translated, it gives CASIRTGNTEAFF.

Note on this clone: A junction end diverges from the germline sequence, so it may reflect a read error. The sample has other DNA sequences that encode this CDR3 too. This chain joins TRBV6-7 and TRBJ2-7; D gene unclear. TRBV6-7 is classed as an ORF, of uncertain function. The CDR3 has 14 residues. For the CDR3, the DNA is TGTGCCAGCACCTTACCGAGAAGAACCTACGAGCAATACTTC. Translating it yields CASTLPRRTYEQYF.

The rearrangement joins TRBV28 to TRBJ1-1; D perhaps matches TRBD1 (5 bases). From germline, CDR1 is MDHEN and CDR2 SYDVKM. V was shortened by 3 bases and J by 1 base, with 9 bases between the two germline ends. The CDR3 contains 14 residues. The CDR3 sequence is CASSFPTENTEAFF. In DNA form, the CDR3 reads TGTGCCAGCAGTTTCCCGACAGAGAACACTGAAGCTTTCTTT.